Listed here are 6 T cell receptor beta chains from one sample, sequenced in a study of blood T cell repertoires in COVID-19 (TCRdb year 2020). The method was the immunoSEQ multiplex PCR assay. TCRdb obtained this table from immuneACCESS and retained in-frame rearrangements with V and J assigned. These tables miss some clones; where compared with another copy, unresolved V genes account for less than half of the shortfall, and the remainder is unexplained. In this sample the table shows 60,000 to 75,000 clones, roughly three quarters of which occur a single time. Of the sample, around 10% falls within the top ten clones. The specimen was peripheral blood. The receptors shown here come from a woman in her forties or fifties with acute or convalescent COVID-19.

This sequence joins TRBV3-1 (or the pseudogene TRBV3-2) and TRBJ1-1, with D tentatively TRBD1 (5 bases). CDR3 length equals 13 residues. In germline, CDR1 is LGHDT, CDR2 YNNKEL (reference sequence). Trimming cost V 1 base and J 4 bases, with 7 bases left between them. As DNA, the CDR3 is TGTGCCAGCAGCCAAGGGGGCCTCACTGAAGCTTTCTTT. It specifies CASSQGGLTEAFF.

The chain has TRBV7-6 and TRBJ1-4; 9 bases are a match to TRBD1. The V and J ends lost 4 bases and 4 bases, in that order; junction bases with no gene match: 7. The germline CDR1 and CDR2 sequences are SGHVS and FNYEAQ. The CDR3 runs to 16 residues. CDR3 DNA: TGTGCCAGCAGCTCCCCGAGGACAGGGGATAATGAAAAACTGTTTTTT. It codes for CASSSPRTGDNEKLFF.

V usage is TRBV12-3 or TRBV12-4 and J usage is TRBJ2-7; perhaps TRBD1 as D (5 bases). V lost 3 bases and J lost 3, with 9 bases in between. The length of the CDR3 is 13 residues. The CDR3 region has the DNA TGTGCCAGCAGTTTTGGGGCTTACTACGAGCAGTACTTC. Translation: CASSFGAYYEQYF.

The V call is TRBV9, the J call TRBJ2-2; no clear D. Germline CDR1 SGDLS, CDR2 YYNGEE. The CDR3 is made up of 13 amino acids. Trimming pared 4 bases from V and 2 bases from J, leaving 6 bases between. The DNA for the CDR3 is TGTGCCAGCAGCAGGAGCAACACCGGGGAGCTGTTTTTT. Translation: CASSRSNTGELFF. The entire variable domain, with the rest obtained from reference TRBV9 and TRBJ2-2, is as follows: DSGVTQTPKHLITATGQRVTLRCSPRSGDLSVYWYQQSLDQGLQFLIQYYNGEERAKGNILERFSAQQFPDLHSELNLSSLELGDSALYFCASSRSNTGELFFGEGSRLTVL.

CDR3 region: CASSPNPGGASSTDTQYF. CDR3 nucleotides: TGCGCCAGCAGTCCCAATCCGGGGGGGGCTTCTTCTACAGATACGCAGTATTTT. The chain joins TRBV23-1 to TRBJ2-3; 8 nucleotides agree with TRBD2. TRBV23-1 is an ORF, and what it does is uncertain. The junction had 15 bases not matched to a gene; V was cut back by 4 bases and J by 3 bases. This CDR3 contains 18 residues.

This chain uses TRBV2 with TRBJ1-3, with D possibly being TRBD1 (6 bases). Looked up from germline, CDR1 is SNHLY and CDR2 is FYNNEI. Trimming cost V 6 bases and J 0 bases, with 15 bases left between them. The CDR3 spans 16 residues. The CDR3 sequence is CASRTTGATSGNTIYF. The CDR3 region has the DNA TGTGCCAGCAGGACGACAGGCGCTACCTCTGGAAACACCATATATTTT.